This T cell receptor (beta chain) was sequenced during a study of blood T cell repertoires in COVID-19. Participants were placed into cohorts based on the clinical history they reported. There are 15 residues in the CDR3. Trimming stripped 3 bases from V and 7 bases from J, with 16 bases between. CDR1 and CDR2 (germline): KGHSH, LQKENI. The protocol was immunoSEQ multiplex PCR, while the TCRdb copy is restricted to in-frame clones and leaves out a portion. Found here are 150,000 or so clones, over 70% of them singletons; the top ten hold 3.6%. The V call is TRBV18, the J call TRBJ1-3; no reliable D call. Sequencing was done on a sample of PBMCs or T cells enriched from blood (not recorded which). The clonotype comes from a woman aged 50 to 60 in a cohort exposed to, infected with or recovered from COVID-19 (not recorded which). The DNA for the CDR3 is TGTGCCAGCTCACCGCGCGAAGGGAGTAGTAACACCATATATTTT. This gives the protein CASSPREGSSNTIYF.